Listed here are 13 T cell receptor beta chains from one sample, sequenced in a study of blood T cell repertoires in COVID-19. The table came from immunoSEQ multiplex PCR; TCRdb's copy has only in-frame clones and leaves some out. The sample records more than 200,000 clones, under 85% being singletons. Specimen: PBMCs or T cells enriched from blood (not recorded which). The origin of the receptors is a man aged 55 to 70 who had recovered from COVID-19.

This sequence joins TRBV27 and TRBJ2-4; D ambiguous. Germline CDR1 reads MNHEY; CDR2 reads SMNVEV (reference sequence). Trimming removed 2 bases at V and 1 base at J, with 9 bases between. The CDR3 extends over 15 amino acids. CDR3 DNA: TGTGCCAGCAGTTTAGTTGGGCTTGCCAAAAACATTCAGTACTTC. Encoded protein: CASSLVGLAKNIQYF.

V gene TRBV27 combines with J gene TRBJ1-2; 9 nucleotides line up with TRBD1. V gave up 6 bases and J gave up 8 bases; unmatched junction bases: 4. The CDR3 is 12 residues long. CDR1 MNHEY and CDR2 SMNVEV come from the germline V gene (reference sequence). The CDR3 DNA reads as TGTGCCAGCAGAAGGACAGGGGTCGGCTACACCTTC. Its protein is CASRRTGVGYTF.

DNA for the CDR3: TGTGCCAGCAGCTCGCAGGGGGCTAACTATGGCTACACCTTC. This codes for CASSSQGANYGYTF. The J gene is TRBJ1-2, the V gene TRBV7-2; 7 nucleotides agree with TRBD1. This CDR3 spans 14 amino acids. Germline-derived CDR1 and CDR2 are SGHTA and FQGNSA. With 4 bases clipped from V and 0 bases from J, the junction kept 2 bases outside the gene matches.

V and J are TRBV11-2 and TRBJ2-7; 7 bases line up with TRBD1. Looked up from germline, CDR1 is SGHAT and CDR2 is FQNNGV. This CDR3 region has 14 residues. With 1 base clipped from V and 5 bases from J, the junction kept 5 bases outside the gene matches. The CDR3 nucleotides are TGTGCCAGCAGCTTAGGGACAGGCATGCACGAGCAGTACTTC. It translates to CASSLGTGMHEQYF.

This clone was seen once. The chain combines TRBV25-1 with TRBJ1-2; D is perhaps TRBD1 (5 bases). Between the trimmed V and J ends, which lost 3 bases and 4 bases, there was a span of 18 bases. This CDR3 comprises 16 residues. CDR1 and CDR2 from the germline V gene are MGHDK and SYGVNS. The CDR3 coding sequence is TGTGCCAGCAGTGACTCACCGACAGCCAGTATCTATGGCTACACCTTC. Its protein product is CASSDSPTASIYGYTF.

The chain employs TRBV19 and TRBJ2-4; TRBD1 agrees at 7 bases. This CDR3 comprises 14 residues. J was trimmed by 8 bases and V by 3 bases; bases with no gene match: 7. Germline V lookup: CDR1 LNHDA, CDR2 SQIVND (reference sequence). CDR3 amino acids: CASSIGTVLDIQYF. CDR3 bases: TGTGCCAGTAGTATCGGGACAGTTCTGGACATTCAGTACTTC.

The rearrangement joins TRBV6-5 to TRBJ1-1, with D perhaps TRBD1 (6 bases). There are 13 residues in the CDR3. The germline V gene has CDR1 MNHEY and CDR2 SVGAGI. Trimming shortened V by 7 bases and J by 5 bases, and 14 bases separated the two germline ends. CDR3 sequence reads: CASKAAGVTEAFF. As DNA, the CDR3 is TGTGCCAGCAAAGCGGCAGGGGTTACTGAAGCTTTCTTT.

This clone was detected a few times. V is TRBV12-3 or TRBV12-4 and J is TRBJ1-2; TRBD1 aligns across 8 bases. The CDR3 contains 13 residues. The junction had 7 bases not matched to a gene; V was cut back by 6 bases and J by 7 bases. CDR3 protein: CASRRQGTGGYTF. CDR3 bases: TGTGCCAGCAGACGACAGGGGACGGGTGGCTACACCTTC.

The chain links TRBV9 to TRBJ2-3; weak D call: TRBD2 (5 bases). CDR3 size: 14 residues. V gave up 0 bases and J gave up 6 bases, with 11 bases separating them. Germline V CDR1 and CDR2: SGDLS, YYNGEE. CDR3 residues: CASSVARSSDTQYF. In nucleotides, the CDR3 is TGTGCCAGCAGCGTAGCTCGGTCTAGCGATACGCAGTATTTT.

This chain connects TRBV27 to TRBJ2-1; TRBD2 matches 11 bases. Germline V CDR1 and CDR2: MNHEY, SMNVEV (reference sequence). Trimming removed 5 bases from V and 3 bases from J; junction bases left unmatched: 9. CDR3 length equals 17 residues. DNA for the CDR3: TGTGCCAGCAGTCGTTGGCTAGCGGGGGGATTCTACAATGAGCAGTTCTTC. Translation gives CASSRWLAGGFYNEQFF.

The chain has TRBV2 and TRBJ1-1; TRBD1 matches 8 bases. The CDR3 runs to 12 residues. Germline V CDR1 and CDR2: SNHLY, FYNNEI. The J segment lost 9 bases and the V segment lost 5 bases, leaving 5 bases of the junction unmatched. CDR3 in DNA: TGTGCCAGCAGTTTCGACAGGGGACAAGCTTTCTTT. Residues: CASSFDRGQAFF. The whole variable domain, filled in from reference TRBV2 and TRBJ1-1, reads EPEVTQTPSHQVTQMGQEVILRCVPISNHLYFYWYRQILGQKVEFLVSFYNNEISEKSEIFDDQFSVERPDGSNFTLKIRSTKLEDSAMYFCASSFDRGQAFFGQGTRLTVV.

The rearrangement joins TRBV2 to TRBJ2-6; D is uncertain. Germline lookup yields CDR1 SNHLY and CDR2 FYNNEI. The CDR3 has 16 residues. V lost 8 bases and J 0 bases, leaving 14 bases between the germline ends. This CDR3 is CASAKSESSGANVLTF. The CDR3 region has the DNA TGTGCCAGCGCAAAATCGGAGAGCTCTGGGGCCAACGTCCTGACTTTC.

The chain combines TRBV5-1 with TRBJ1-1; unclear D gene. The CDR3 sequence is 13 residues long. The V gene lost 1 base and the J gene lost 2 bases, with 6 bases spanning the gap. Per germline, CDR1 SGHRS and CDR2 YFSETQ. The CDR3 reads CASSLIVNTEAFF. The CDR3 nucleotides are TGCGCCAGCAGCTTGATAGTTAACACTGAAGCTTTCTTT.